Listed here are 30 T cell receptor beta chains from one sample, sequenced in a study of molecular identifiers for immune sequencing clone quantification. Each CDR3 protein gets one entry after TCRdb re-called the PCR reads with MiXCR. The table lists under 600,000 distinct CDR3 sequences, around 25% of them singletons. Specimen: naive CD8+ T cells from blood, with Jurkat cell RNA spiked in. Subset in this sample: FACS-sorted CD8+CD4-CCR7+CD45RA+ naive T cells. The receptors here all came from a human donor in good health. Some libraries in this study had Jurkat cell RNA spiked in.

This clonotype has a count of ten or more. J is TRBJ2-3 and V is TRBV7-2; D gene unclear. V dropped 3 bases and J dropped 4 bases, with 11 bases sitting between them. Germline V gene lookup returns CDR1 SGHTA and CDR2 FQGNSA. CDR3 length: 14 residues. The CDR3 spells CASSFMGSSDTQYF. The CDR3 DNA is TGTGCCAGCAGCTTTATGGGGTCTTCAGATACGCAGTATTTT. The variable domain in full, completed from reference TRBV7-2 and TRBJ2-3, reads GAGVSQSPSNKVTEKGKDVELRCDPISGHTALYWYRQSLGQGLEFLIYFQGNSAPDKSGLPSDRFSAERTGGSVSTLTIQRTQQEDSAVYLCASSFMGSSDTQYFGPGTRLTVL.

The rearrangement joins TRBV12-3 or TRBV12-4 to TRBJ1-3; D gene unclear. The CDR3 is 14 residues long. Deletions cut 8 bases from V and 6 bases from J, with 17 bases between. This CDR3 is CASRNRALENTIYF. DNA of the CDR3: TGTGCCAGCCGTAACCGGGCACTTGAAAACACCATATATTTT.

The chain has TRBV25-1 and TRBJ2-7, with a possible D match to TRBD2 (5 bases). The ends were cut back, 6 bases at V and 6 bases at J, with 12 bases in the middle. The CDR3 runs 12 residues. Germline loops: CDR1 MGHDK, CDR2 SYGVNS. CDR3: CASSVSAGEQYF. The CDR3 region has the DNA TGTGCCAGCAGCGTATCTGCGGGCGAGCAGTACTTC.

The sample holds many counts of this clonotype. This sequence joins TRBV12-5 and TRBJ1-1, with D unresolved. Trimming left V 1 base short and J 7 bases short, with 10 bases between. This CDR3 is 13 amino acids long. Germline lookup yields CDR1 LGHNT and CDR2 FRNRAP. The CDR3 reads CASGLDPTSEAFF. CDR3 DNA: TGTGCTAGTGGTTTGGACCCTACCAGTGAAGCTTTCTTT.

This clonotype was counted a few times. This chain connects TRBV7-9 to TRBJ2-7; D is possibly TRBD2 (6 bases). CDR1 SEHNR and CDR2 FQNEAQ come from the germline V gene (reference sequence). The CDR3 extends over 14 amino acids. Trimming removed 4 bases from V and 2 bases from J, with 12 bases in between. CDR3 DNA: TGTGCCAGCAGCTCCCTTAGCGGAACCTACGAGCAGTACTTC. Its protein is CASSSLSGTYEQYF.

On this clonotype: A much larger clonotype is one base distant, so this may be a read error. This CDR3 is missing its conserved last phenylalanine or tryptophan, likely due to a read error. The CDR3: CASSLVNRGQETQYS. In DNA, the CDR3 is TGTGCCAGCAGCTTAGTTAACAGAGGTCAAGAGACCCAGTACTCC. This chain uses TRBV7-9 with TRBJ2-5; D remains ambiguous. The ends were cut back, 1 base at V and 2 bases at J, with 11 bases in the middle. Germline V lookup: CDR1 SEHNR, CDR2 FQNEAQ (reference sequence). This CDR3 spans 15 amino acids.

About this clonotype itself: One base away lies a much larger clone, so this may be a sequencing read error. The chain is built from TRBV12-3 or TRBV12-4 and TRBJ2-4; D unclear. There are 15 residues in the CDR3. The CDR3 sequence is CASSPQEIAENIQYF. In DNA form, the CDR3 reads TGTGCCAGCAGTCCTCAGGAGATAGCCGAAAACATTCAGTACTTC.

This clonotype came up a few times. The chain employs TRBV7-9 and TRBJ2-1; D remains ambiguous. Looked up from germline, CDR1 is SEHNR and CDR2 is FQNEAQ (reference sequence). CDR3 length equals 15 residues. Trimming shortened V by 1 base and J by 5 bases, and 12 bases separated the two germline ends. The CDR3 region is CASSLVRDMDNEQFF. The CDR3 nucleotides read TGTGCCAGCAGCTTAGTCAGAGACATGGACAATGAGCAGTTCTTC.

This clonotype was found many times. The rearrangement links TRBV6-5 to TRBJ2-7; 10 bases are shared with TRBD1. CDR1 and CDR2 (germline): MNHEY, SVGAGI. The CDR3 extends over 15 amino acids. Trimming took 5 bases from V and 5 from J; bases not matched to a gene: 9. Written as DNA, the CDR3 is TGTGCCAGCAGTCCGACGACAGGGGGCTTCGACGAGCAGTACTTC. Its translation: CASSPTTGGFDEQYF.

This clonotype was counted a few times. The chain joins TRBV15 to TRBJ1-5, with D possibly matching TRBD1 (5 bases). Germline V gene data show CDR1 as LNHNV and CDR2 as YYDKDF (reference sequence). The CDR3 consists of 13 residues. V was cut by 8 bases and J by 4 bases, with 12 bases left in between. The CDR3 nucleotides read TGTGCCACCTGGGACCGGAGTAATCAGCCCCAGCATTTT. Protein sequence: CATWDRSNQPQHF.

This clonotype was counted ten times or more. The chain uses TRBV23-1 and TRBJ2-7; a weak D match, TRBD2 (5 bases). TRBV23-1 is an open reading frame, and its role is uncertain. The CDR3 sequence is 15 residues long. V was pared by 1 base and J by 4 bases, with 14 bases between. The CDR3 region has the DNA TGCGCCAGCAGTCAATGCCTGAGGGAAGTGTACGAGCAGTACTTC. Encoded protein: CASSQCLREVYEQYF.

This clonotype was recorded many times. The gene calls are TRBV6-6 and TRBJ2-7; 7 nucleotides line up with TRBD2. This CDR3 region has 12 residues. Germline V gene lookup returns CDR1 MNHNY and CDR2 SVGAGI (reference sequence). V was pared by 8 bases and J by 3 bases, with 4 bases of the junction left unmatched. Written as DNA, the CDR3 is TGTGCCAGCGTGGGGGGGGTCTACGAGCAGTACTTC. Translation gives CASVGGVYEQYF.

This clonotype was observed a single time. One junction end does not reproduce the germline sequence, and a read error may be involved. The chain carries TRBV10-3 and TRBJ2-7; D is ambiguous. Germline V gene data show CDR1 as ENHRY and CDR2 as SYGVKD. This CDR3 has 12 residues. The CDR3 DNA sequence: TGTGCCATCAGTGAGCGGAAAGACGAGCAGTGCTTC. This codes for CAISERKDEQCF.

With respect to this clonotype: One base away lies a much larger clone, so this may be a sequencing read error. This rearrangement joins TRBV7-2 to TRBJ1-1; tentatively, D is TRBD1 (5 bases). The germline V gene has CDR1 SGHTA and CDR2 FQGNSA. The CDR3 is 13 residues long. The CDR3 loop is CASSFPGRTDAFF. For the CDR3, the DNA is TGTGCCAGCAGCTTCCCAGGGAGAACTGATGCTTTCTTT.

The rearrangement links TRBV6-6 to TRBJ1-1, with D perhaps TRBD1 (6 bases). The CDR3 has 16 residues. Germline CDR1 is MNHNY and CDR2 is SVGAGI (reference sequence). V shed 0 bases and J shed 4 bases, with 15 bases lying between them. The CDR3 here is CASSYSTARGGTEAFF. The CDR3 coding sequence is TGTGCCAGCAGTTACTCGACGGCCAGGGGAGGCACTGAAGCTTTCTTT.

In its sample, this clonotype was seen many times. The chain links TRBV6-6 to TRBJ2-3; D ambiguous. The CDR3 consists of 14 residues. In germline, CDR1 is MNHNY, CDR2 SVGAGI (reference sequence). Trimming pared 7 bases from V and 1 base from J, leaving 12 bases between. CDR3 bases: TGTGCCAGCATCCACCTGAGTGGCACAGATACGCAGTATTTT. Its protein is CASIHLSGTDTQYF.

In its sample, this clonotype was seen a few times. The genes are TRBV28 and TRBJ1-2, with D possibly matching TRBD1 (6 bases). The V gene lost 7 bases and the J gene lost 6 bases, with 33 bases spanning the gap. Germline V lookup: CDR1 MDHEN, CDR2 SYDVKM. CDR3 length: 19 amino acids. CDR3 in amino acids: CASTRALGAEGSSSDGYTF. The CDR3 DNA reads as TGTGCCAGCACCCGGGCCCTGGGGGCCGAAGGGAGTTCAAGCGATGGCTACACCTTC.

The table lists this clonotype with many counts. V gene TRBV13 combines with J gene TRBJ2-3; D is perhaps TRBD2 (5 bases). The CDR3 consists of 14 residues. V was trimmed by 3 bases and J by 1 base, leaving 8 bases between them. CDR1 and CDR2 from the germline V gene are PRHDT and FYEKMQ (reference sequence). The CDR3 spells CASSLDGGTDTQYF. CDR3 nucleotide sequence: TGTGCCAGCAGCTTGGACGGGGGCACAGATACGCAGTATTTT.

Ten or more counts support this clonotype. The CDR3 loop is CASSSGQGEYEQYF. The CDR3 region has the DNA TGCGCCAGCAGCTCGGGACAGGGGGAATACGAGCAGTACTTC. The J gene is TRBJ2-7, the V gene TRBV5-1; 11 bases match TRBD1. CDR1 SGHRS and CDR2 YFSETQ come from the germline V gene. V dropped 3 bases and J dropped 4; count of bases not matched to a gene: 3. CDR3 length equals 14 residues.

This clonotype showed up just a few times. One junction end disagrees with the germline gene, perhaps due to a read error. J is TRBJ1-2 and V is TRBV3-1; weak D call: TRBD1 (5 bases). The CDR3 is made up of 13 amino acids. The germline gives CDR1 LGHDT, CDR2 YNNKEL (reference sequence). Here the CDR3 DNA reads TGTGCCAGCAGCCAGAAGTGGGTCGACAGCATCTCCTTC. This gives the protein CASSQKWVDSISF.

The sample holds a few counts of this clonotype. The chain is built from TRBV20-1 and TRBJ2-7, with TRBD2 matching 9 bases. Germline V gene sequence: CDR1 DFQATT, CDR2 SNEGSKA (reference sequence). This CDR3 is built from 14 residues. With V trimmed by 4 bases and J by 2 bases, 6 bases remained unmatched. This chain's CDR3 is CSAITLAGTYEQYF. CDR3 in DNA: TGCAGTGCTATAACGCTAGCGGGGACCTACGAGCAGTACTTC.

Notes on this clonotype: At one of its ends the junction is not consistent with the germline gene, which may arise from a read error. The chain uses TRBV27 and TRBJ2-1, with 10 bases that match TRBD2. CDR1 is MNHEY and CDR2 is SMNVEV in the germline V gene (reference sequence). The CDR3 extends over 14 amino acids. CDR3 DNA: TGTGCCAGCAGTTTTACACTAGCGGGATATGAGCAGGTCTTC. Its protein is CASSFTLAGYEQVF.

The chain has TRBV2 and TRBJ2-3, with D maybe TRBD2 (6 bases). The CDR3 covers 16 residues. V lost 6 bases to trimming and J lost 3 bases, with 19 bases between them. The germline CDR1 and CDR2 sequences are SNHLY and FYNNEI. The DNA of the CDR3 is TGTGCCAGCAGCGAACGTAGCGGAATTGAGACAGATACGCAGTATTTT. As protein: CASSERSGIETDTQYF.

The rearrangement links TRBV7-9 to TRBJ2-5; possible D gene TRBD2, 6 bases. The CDR3 is made up of 16 amino acids. Germline CDR1 reads SEHNR; CDR2 reads FQNEAQ (reference sequence). V lost 1 base and J 1 base, leaving 13 bases between the germline ends. The CDR3 loop is CASSLGTGEPQETQYF. The CDR3 DNA is TGTGCCAGCAGCTTAGGGACGGGAGAGCCCCAAGAGACCCAGTACTTC. Filled out from reference TRBV7-9 and TRBJ2-5, the complete variable domain reads DTGVSQNPRHKITKRGQNVTFRCDPISEHNRLYWYRQTLGQGPEFLTYFQNEAQLEKSRLLSDRFSAERPKGSFSTLEIQRTEQGDSAMYLCASSLGTGEPQETQYFGPGTRLLVL.

This clonotype has just a few counts. The rearrangement links TRBV19 to TRBJ2-7; D possibly corresponds to TRBD2 (6 bases). The CDR3 loop spans 15 amino acids. V lost 6 bases to trimming and J lost 1 base, with 16 bases between them. From germline, CDR1 is LNHDA and CDR2 SQIVND (reference sequence). CDR3 loop: CASREIADLSYEQYF. In DNA, the CDR3 is TGTGCCAGTAGGGAAATAGCGGACTTGTCCTACGAGCAGTACTTC.

This clonotype came up a few times. The chain joins TRBV7-2 to TRBJ1-5; D unresolved. V was pared by 0 bases and J by 0 bases, with 3 bases between. Germline CDR1 is SGHTA and CDR2 is FQGNSA. The CDR3 consists of 14 residues. CDR3 amino acids: CASSLALSNQPQHF. CDR3 coding DNA: TGTGCCAGCAGCTTAGCCCTTAGCAATCAGCCCCAGCATTTT.

This clonotype appeared a few times. The rearrangement links TRBV7-9 to TRBJ2-7; 9 bases are shared with TRBD1. Losses at the gene ends were 4 bases for V and 3 bases for J; bases not matched to a gene: 7. This CDR3 spans 15 amino acids. Germline V CDR1 and CDR2: SEHNR, FQNEAQ (reference sequence). CDR3 in DNA: TGTGCCAGCAGCTCAGGGGGACAGGGAGACTACGAGCAGTACTTC. This codes for CASSSGGQGDYEQYF.

Only a few counts were recorded for this clonotype. This rearrangement joins TRBV7-9 to TRBJ1-5; TRBD1 is a possible D gene (5 bases). This CDR3 is 14 amino acids long. Germline V gene sequence: CDR1 SEHNR, CDR2 FQNEAQ (reference sequence). Between the trimmed V and J ends, which lost 1 base and 6 bases, there was a span of 10 bases. The chain's CDR3 is CASSLGAGPQPQHF. The DNA for the CDR3 is TGTGCCAGCAGCTTAGGAGCAGGGCCTCAGCCCCAGCATTTT.

At least ten counts were recorded for this clonotype. This chain uses TRBV6-5 with TRBJ1-4; D remains unclear. The CDR3 is 13 residues long. V lost 8 bases to trimming and J lost 6 bases, with 13 bases between them. The germline V gene has CDR1 MNHEY and CDR2 SVGAGI. Here the CDR3 DNA reads TGTGCCAGCGGGAGAAGCCCCCATGAAAAACTGTTTTTT. It specifies CASGRSPHEKLFF.

Concerning this clonotype itself: The DNA is omitted, as the CDR3 cannot be located on it reliably, and the CDR3 follows TCRdb's listing. The chain employs TRBV28 and TRBJ1-5. Including both end residues, the CDR3 is 14 amino acids long. Germline V gene sequence: CDR1 MDHEN, CDR2 SYDVKM. The CDR3 here is CASSSSVTNQPQHF.